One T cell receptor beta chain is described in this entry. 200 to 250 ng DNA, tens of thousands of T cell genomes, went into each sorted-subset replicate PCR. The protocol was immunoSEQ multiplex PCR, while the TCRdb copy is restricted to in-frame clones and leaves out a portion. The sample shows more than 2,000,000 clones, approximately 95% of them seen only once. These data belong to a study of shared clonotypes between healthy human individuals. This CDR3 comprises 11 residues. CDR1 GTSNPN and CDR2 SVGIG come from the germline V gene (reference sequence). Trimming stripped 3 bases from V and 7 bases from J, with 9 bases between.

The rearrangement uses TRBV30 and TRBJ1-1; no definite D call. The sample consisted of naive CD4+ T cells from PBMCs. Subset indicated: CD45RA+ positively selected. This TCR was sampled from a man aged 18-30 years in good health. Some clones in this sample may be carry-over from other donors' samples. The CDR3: CAWSFGREAFF. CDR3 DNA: TGTGCCTGGAGCTTCGGACGTGAAGCTTTCTTT.